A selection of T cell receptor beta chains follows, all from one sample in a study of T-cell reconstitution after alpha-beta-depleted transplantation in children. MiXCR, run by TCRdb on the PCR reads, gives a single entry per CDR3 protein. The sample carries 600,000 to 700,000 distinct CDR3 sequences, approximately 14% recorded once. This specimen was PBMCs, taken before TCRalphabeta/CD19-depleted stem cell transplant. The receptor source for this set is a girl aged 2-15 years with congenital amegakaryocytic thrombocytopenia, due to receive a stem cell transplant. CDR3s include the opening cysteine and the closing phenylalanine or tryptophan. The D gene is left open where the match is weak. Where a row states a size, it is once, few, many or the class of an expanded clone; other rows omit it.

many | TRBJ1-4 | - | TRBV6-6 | CASRQVAYEKLFF | TGTGCCAGTAGACAAGTTGCATATGAAAAACTGTTTTTT
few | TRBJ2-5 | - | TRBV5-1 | CASSPGIVAAYQETQYF | TGCGCCAGCAGCCCGGGTATCGTAGCGGCGTACCAAGAGACCCAGTACTTC
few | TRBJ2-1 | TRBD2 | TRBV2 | CASSEALTSGSGNEQFF | TGTGCCAGCAGTGAAGCTCTGACTAGCGGGAGCGGGAATGAGCAGTTCTTC
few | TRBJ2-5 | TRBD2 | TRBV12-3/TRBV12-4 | CASSFRGLAGTTGPRETQYF | TGTGCCAGCAGTTTTAGAGGACTAGCGGGCACAACGGGACCCAGGGAGACCCAGTACTTC
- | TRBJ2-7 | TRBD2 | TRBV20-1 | CSASPSGIYEQYF | TGCAGTGCCAGTCCTAGCGGGATCTACGAGCAGTACTTC
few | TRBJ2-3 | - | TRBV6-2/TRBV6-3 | CASSYPDHSLRTSSTDTQYF | TGTGCCAGCAGTTACCCCGACCATTCTCTACGGACCTCCAGCACAGATACGCAGTATTTT
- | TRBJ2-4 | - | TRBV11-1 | CASSFRGAKNIQYF | TGTGCCAGCAGCTTTAGAGGGGCCAAAAACATTCAGTACTTC
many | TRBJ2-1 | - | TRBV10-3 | CANPIQHEVNEQFF | TGTGCCAATCCAATCCAGCACGAGGTGAATGAGCAGTTCTTC
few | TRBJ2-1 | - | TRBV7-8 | CASSLVTGAEQFF | TGTGCCAGCAGCTTAGTGACTGGGGCAGAGCAGTTCTTC
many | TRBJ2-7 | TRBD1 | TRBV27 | CASRATGVYEQYF | TGTGCCAGCAGGGCTACAGGGGTTTACGAGCAGTACTTC
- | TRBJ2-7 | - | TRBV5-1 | CASSLTAGPDEQYF | TGCGCCAGCAGCTTGACGGCAGGACCGGACGAGCAGTACTTC
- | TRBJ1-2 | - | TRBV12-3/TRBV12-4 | CASSLWGSPRDGYTF | TGTGCCAGCAGTTTATGGGGGTCGCCCAGGGATGGCTACACCTTC
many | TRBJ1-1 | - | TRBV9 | CASSVDRRNTEAFF | TGTGCCAGCAGCGTCGACAGGCGGAACACTGAAGCTTTCTTT
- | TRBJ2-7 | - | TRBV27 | CASSLSKYYEQYF | TGTGCCAGCAGTTTATCTAAGTACTACGAGCAGTACTTC
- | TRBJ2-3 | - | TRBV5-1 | CASSPEAKGTDTQYF | TGCGCCAGCAGCCCAGAAGCGAAAGGCACAGATACGCAGTATTTT
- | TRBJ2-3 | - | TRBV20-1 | CSARDNQRSDTQYF | TGCAGTGCTAGGGACAATCAGAGGTCAGATACGCAGTATTTT
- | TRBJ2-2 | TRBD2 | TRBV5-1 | CASSQPGTSRDTGELFF | TGCGCCAGCAGCCAACCCGGGACTAGCCGGGACACCGGGGAGCTGTTTTTT